These 26 T cell receptor beta chains originate from one sample sequenced in a study of OX40 agonist ivuxolimab in advanced cancers. Generated by immunoSEQ multiplex PCR, the TCRdb table keeps only in-frame clones and is missing some. The profile shows over 45,000 clones, about 85% of them singletons. Sequenced here: CD4+ or CD8+ T cells sorted from blood, sampled in a trial of the OX40 agonist ivuxolimab. Receptor source: an adult with an advanced solid tumor such as melanoma, head and neck, liver or kidney cancer.

J is TRBJ1-3 and V is TRBV6-6; D not certain. The CDR3 loop spans 15 amino acids. Trimming shortened V by 7 bases and J by 0 bases, and 13 bases separated the two germline ends. The germline CDR1 and CDR2 sequences are MNHNY and SVGAGI (reference sequence). The CDR3 nucleotides are TGTGCCAGCACCCCAGCCGGAAACTCTGGAAACACCATATATTTT. It encodes CASTPAGNSGNTIYF.

The genes are TRBV6-5 and TRBJ2-6; D not certain. V gave up 4 bases and J gave up 0 bases, with 7 bases separating them. This CDR3 spans 15 amino acids. Germline V gene data show CDR1 as MNHEY and CDR2 as SVGAGI. The chain's CDR3 is CASSSYLSGANVLTF. Written as DNA, the CDR3 is TGTGCCAGCAGTTCGTACCTCTCTGGGGCCAACGTCCTGACTTTC.

The V gene is TRBV10-1, the J gene TRBJ2-5; D might be TRBD1 (6 bases). CDR3 length: 13 residues. V lost 6 bases and J lost 1, with 9 bases in between. Germline CDR1 WNHNN, CDR2 SYGVQD (reference sequence). This CDR3 reads CASSGQIQETQYF. The DNA for the CDR3 is TGCGCCAGCAGCGGACAGATCCAAGAGACCCAGTACTTC.

V usage is TRBV5-1 and J usage is TRBJ2-3; TRBD1 aligns across 9 bases. V lost 4 bases and J lost 0; bases outside the gene matches: 9. Germline loops: CDR1 SGHRS, CDR2 YFSETQ. This CDR3 region has 17 residues. DNA of the CDR3: TGCGCCAGCAGCACGGGGACAGGGCTTACTAGCACAGATACGCAGTATTTT. Translated, it gives CASSTGTGLTSTDTQYF.

The CDR3 DNA follows: TGTGCCAGCAGTTTGGGCGGGATAGACACTGAAGCTTTCTTT. It yields the protein CASSLGGIDTEAFF. This rearrangement joins TRBV28 to TRBJ1-1; no reliable D call. The germline V gene encodes CDR1 MDHEN and CDR2 SYDVKM. The V gene lost 3 bases and the J gene lost 3 bases, with 11 bases spanning the gap. This CDR3 comprises 14 residues.

The chain has TRBV5-6 and TRBJ1-5; D is possibly TRBD1 (6 bases). Germline values: CDR1 SGHDT, CDR2 YYEEEE. This CDR3 comprises 15 residues. V was shortened by 4 bases and J by 1 base, with 12 bases between the two germline ends. CDR3 in DNA: TGTGCCAGCAGCCCCCGCGGACAGAGCAATCAGCCCCAGCATTTT. Translated: CASSPRGQSNQPQHF.

V is TRBV7-9 and J is TRBJ2-1; 14 bases are a match to TRBD2. The J segment lost 3 bases and the V segment lost 5 bases, leaving 6 bases of the junction unmatched. CDR3 size: 17 residues. CDR1 SEHNR and CDR2 FQNEAQ come from the germline V gene (reference sequence). The CDR3 nucleotides read TGTGCCAGCAGCGGCCGACTAGCGGGAGGGCTCTACAATGAGCAGTTCTTC. Translation gives CASSGRLAGGLYNEQFF.

V is TRBV27 and J is TRBJ1-2; D gene ambiguous. V lost 3 bases to trimming and J lost 7 bases, with 12 bases between them. The CDR3 is 13 amino acids. Looked up from germline, CDR1 is MNHEY and CDR2 is SMNVEV (reference sequence). In DNA, the CDR3 is TGTGCCAGCAGTTTCGGGAGACAAGGTGGCTACACCTTC. Amino acids: CASSFGRQGGYTF.

The chain employs TRBV7-3 and TRBJ2-3; 13 bases fit TRBD2. The germline CDR1 and CDR2 sequences are SGHTA and FQGTGA. The CDR3 length is 17 residues. V trimming: 5 bases; J trimming: 1 base; junction bases outside the gene matches: 6. As DNA, the CDR3 is TGTGCCAGCAGCATCGGACTAGCGGGAGTGGGCACAGATACGCAGTATTTT. Translation gives CASSIGLAGVGTDTQYF.

V and J are TRBV30 and TRBJ2-5; TRBD2 aligns across 9 bases. The J call may be faulty, since TRBJ2-7 better matches the DNA end. The CDR3 totals 15 residues. In germline, CDR1 is GTSNPN, CDR2 SVGIG (reference sequence). As DNA, the CDR3 is TGTGCCTGGAGTGTAGGCGGCGGGAGGGCCTACGAGCAGTACTTC. This translates into CAWSVGGGRAYEQYF.

This clone appeared a few times. This chain uses TRBV25-1 with TRBJ1-1; D perhaps matches TRBD1 (6 bases). Germline V gene sequence: CDR1 MGHDK, CDR2 SYGVNS. CDR3 length equals 15 residues. Trimming stripped 4 bases from V and 8 bases from J, with 20 bases between. This CDR3 reads CASSATAGVGGEAFF. CDR3 in DNA: TGTGCCAGCAGTGCCACCGCAGGGGTTGGTGGCGAAGCTTTCTTT.

The chain is built from TRBV29-1 and TRBJ1-6; TRBD1 agrees at 9 bases. Germline-derived CDR1 and CDR2 are SQVTM and ANQGSEA. V was pared by 4 bases and J by 7 bases, with 5 bases of the junction left unmatched. This CDR3 spans 14 amino acids. The CDR3 DNA reads TGCAGCGTTGCGACAGGGGGAAGGAATTCACCCCTCCACTTT. As protein: CSVATGGRNSPLHF.

This chain uses TRBV5-4 with TRBJ2-3; D might be TRBD1 or TRBD2, each matching 6 bases. With 0 bases removed from V and 0 bases from J, the gap between germline ends came to 11 bases. The CDR3 extends over 16 amino acids. Germline loops: CDR1 SGHNT, CDR2 YYREEE (reference sequence). CDR3 nucleotide sequence: TGTGCCAGCAGCTTGGGGGGGGCTTCTAGCACAGATACGCAGTATTTT. The encoded protein is CASSLGGASSTDTQYF.

The J gene is TRBJ1-4, the V gene TRBV2, with no clear D. This CDR3 has 13 amino acids. Germline lookup yields CDR1 SNHLY and CDR2 FYNNEI. Deletions cut 2 bases from V and 14 bases from J, with 15 bases between. The CDR3 is CASSENVAKALFF. In DNA form, the CDR3 reads TGTGCCAGCAGTGAAAACGTGGCTAAAGCGCTGTTTTTT.

This chain links TRBV5-4 with TRBJ1-1; D remains unclear. This CDR3 is built from 14 residues. V lost 4 bases, J lost 7 bases, and 17 bases lay in between. Looked up from germline, CDR1 is SGHNT and CDR2 is YYREEE (reference sequence). CDR3 sequence (DNA): TGTGCCAGCAGCCCCAACATAGGCCGGTATGAAGCTTTCTTT. Its translation: CASSPNIGRYEAFF.

The chain links TRBV4-2 to TRBJ2-3; 11 bases line up with TRBD2. The V gene end was trimmed by 4 bases and the J gene end by 5 bases; junction bases not matched to a gene: 2. CDR3 length: 14 amino acids. Germline CDR1 and CDR2: LGHNA and YNFKEQ. For the CDR3, the DNA is TGTGCCAGCAGCCTAGCGGGGGGGAAAGATACGCAGTATTTT. Residues: CASSLAGGKDTQYF.

This sequence joins TRBV5-6 and TRBJ2-5; D remains ambiguous. The CDR3 contains 14 residues. Per the germline V gene, CDR1 is SGHDT and CDR2 is YYEEEE. V was shortened by 0 bases and J by 5 bases, with 11 bases between the two germline ends. CDR3 amino acids: CASSLAPVRETQYF. The CDR3 DNA is TGTGCCAGCAGCTTGGCGCCCGTACGGGAGACCCAGTACTTC.

This clone is a singleton in its sample. The chain joins TRBV19 to TRBJ1-6; unclear D gene. The CDR3 loop spans 14 amino acids. Trimming took off 2 bases at V and 9 bases at J, with 11 bases between the two ends. Per the germline V gene, CDR1 is LNHDA and CDR2 is SQIVND (reference sequence). The CDR3 nucleotides read TGTGCCAGTAGTATACCGGAAAGAGGTTCACCCCTCCACTTT. Residues: CASSIPERGSPLHF. The full variable domain, rest sourced from reference TRBV19 and TRBJ1-6, is DGGITQSPKYLFRKEGQNVTLSCEQNLNHDAMYWYRQDPGQGLRLIYYSQIVNDFQKGDIAEGYSVSREKKESFPLTVTSAQKNPTAFYLCASSIPERGSPLHFGNGTRLTVT.

V usage is TRBV10-3 and J usage is TRBJ1-4, with 8 positions matching TRBD1. Germline CDR1 and CDR2: ENHRY and SYGVKD. Losses at the gene ends were 4 bases for V and 7 bases for J; bases not matched to a gene: 8. The CDR3 has 15 amino acids. DNA of the CDR3: TGTGCCATCAGTGCGGGGACAGGAATTTTTGAAAAACTGTTTTTT. Its translation is CAISAGTGIFEKLFF.

The V call is TRBV2, the J call TRBJ2-3; D not resolved. This CDR3 contains 12 residues. CDR1 and CDR2 from the germline V gene are SNHLY and FYNNEI. V shed 6 bases and J shed 6 bases, with 10 bases lying between them. Here the CDR3 reads CASRLDADTQYF. The CDR3 DNA reads as TGTGCCAGCAGGTTGGACGCGGATACGCAGTATTTT.

This rearrangement joins TRBV7-9 to TRBJ2-3; 12 nucleotides agree with TRBD2. This CDR3 is 16 amino acids long. CDR1 is SEHNR, CDR2 FQNEAQ, per germline (reference sequence). The V and J ends lost 0 bases and 6 bases, in that order; junction bases with no gene match: 4. In DNA form, the CDR3 reads TGTGCCAGCAGCTTAGCCCTAGCGGGAGGGCCGGATACGCAGTATTTT. This gives the protein CASSLALAGGPDTQYF.

This clone was seen a few times. The chain joins TRBV6-5 to TRBJ1-5; D might be TRBD1 (6 bases). There are 15 residues in the CDR3. V was trimmed by 6 bases and J by 2 bases, leaving 14 bases between them. Per germline, CDR1 MNHEY and CDR2 SVGAGI. In DNA, the CDR3 is TGTGCCAGCAGGACGTCTAACAGGGGCAATCAGCCCCAGCATTTT. Translation: CASRTSNRGNQPQHF.

The chain is built from TRBV6-6 and TRBJ2-6; 7 nucleotides align to TRBD1. This CDR3 spans 16 amino acids. V lost 7 bases and J lost 4; bases outside the gene matches: 10. The germline V gene encodes CDR1 MNHNY and CDR2 SVGAGI (reference sequence). CDR3 in DNA: TGTGCCAGCACTCGAACAGGGGCTGGCGGGGCCAACGTCCTGACTTTC. Protein product: CASTRTGAGGANVLTF.

V usage is TRBV4-1 and J usage is TRBJ2-7; possibly TRBD2 for D (7 bases). Germline V CDR1 and CDR2: MGHRA, YSYEKL. V shed 8 bases and J shed 0 bases, with 23 bases lying between them. The length of the CDR3 is 17 residues. The CDR3 region has the DNA TGCGCCAGCGAGGGGGGGCGGTCCGGGGTCAGCTCCTACGAGCAGTACTTC. Its protein is CASEGGRSGVSSYEQYF.

The chain joins TRBV30 to TRBJ1-2; D remains unclear. The CDR3 contains 13 residues. Germline CDR1 reads GTSNPN; CDR2 reads SVGIG (reference sequence). The V end lost 7 bases, the J end lost 0 bases, and 12 bases lay between the germline ends. The CDR3: CAFSGSPNYGYTF. Here the CDR3 DNA reads TGTGCCTTCTCCGGGAGTCCTAACTATGGCTACACCTTC.

The gene calls are TRBV9 and TRBJ2-3; D may correspond to TRBD1 or TRBD2 (5 bases each). There are 13 residues in the CDR3. Trimming pared 4 bases from V and 0 bases from J, leaving 6 bases between. Germline V gene sequence: CDR1 SGDLS, CDR2 YYNGEE. CDR3 in amino acids: CASSRDSTDTQYF. CDR3 DNA sequence: TGTGCCAGCAGCCGGGACAGCACAGATACGCAGTATTTT.